These T cell receptor delta chains were read from a single sample in a study of γδ T cells in repeated Plasmodium falciparum infection. TCRdb called clones anew from the multiplex PCR reads with CATT. The sample has 93,000 or so delta-chain clones; 0.98% are singletons. The source material was gamma-delta T cells from blood. The receptors were gathered from a pool of human donors (malaria-infected and uninfected, not separated). CDR3s include the opening cysteine and the closing phenylalanine or tryptophan. Fields, in order: CDR3 DNA, CDR3 protein, clone size, J gene, V gene, D gene. The D gene is left open where the match is weak. Size is stated for part of the rows, as once, few or many counts, or as a class when the clone is expanded.

TGTGCCTGTGACACCTGGAGGGGGGATGGCTCCTGGGACACCCGACAGATGTTTTTC CACDTWRGDGSWDTRQMFF many TRDJ3 TRDV2 TRDD3
TGTGCTCTTGGGGAACTAGGGAGTCCTTCGAAGTGGCTGGGGACGCTGACGTCCGATAAACTCATCTTT CALGELGSPSKWLGTLTSDKLIF many TRDJ1 TRDV1 -
TGTGCTCTTGGGGAACTCCCCCCGCGAGGGGATAGGAAACTCATCTTT CALGELPPRGDRKLIF many TRDJ1 TRDV1 TRDD3
TGTGCTCTTGGGGAGATCAAATTAGAGGGTAAACTCATCTTT CALGEIKLEGKLIF many TRDJ1 TRDV1 -
TGTGCTCTTGGGAACCTTCCGGGCGGCTGGGGGCAGTACACCGATAAACTCATCTTT CALGNLPGGWGQYTDKLIF medium-sized TRDJ1 TRDV1 -
TGTGCTCTTGGGGTGCCTTCCCCCGTTTACACCGATAAACTCATCTTT CALGVPSPVYTDKLIF many TRDJ1 TRDV1 -
TGTGCTCTTGGGGAAGGAGCGCCTTTACGTCCGGGGGATACAGTCGATAAACTCATCTTT CALGEGAPLRPGDTVDKLIF many TRDJ1 TRDV1 TRDD3
TGTGCTCTTGGGGACCACTGGCCTTCCAGACGCAACTCTGGGGGATACAAGTGGTACACCGATAAACTCATCTTT CALGDHWPSRRNSGGYKWYTDKLIF medium-sized TRDJ1 TRDV1 TRDD3
TGTGCTCTTGGGGAACTCCCCCTACTTGGTTACTGGGGGATACGTTACACCGATAAACTCATCTTC CALGELPLLGYWGIRYTDKLIF - TRDJ1 TRDV1 TRDD3
TGTGCCTGTGACATTTTGGGGATGGCGAACGATAAACTCATCTTT CACDILGMANDKLIF medium-sized TRDJ1 TRDV2 -
TGTGCTCTTGGGATACGCCCCCCCGGCTCCAAACTCATCTTT CALGIRPPGSKLIF many TRDJ1 TRDV1 -
TGTGCCTGTGACTCCTTACTGGGGGCATTACCGGGGGACACCGATAAACTCATCTTT CACDSLLGALPGDTDKLIF medium-sized TRDJ1 TRDV2 TRDD3